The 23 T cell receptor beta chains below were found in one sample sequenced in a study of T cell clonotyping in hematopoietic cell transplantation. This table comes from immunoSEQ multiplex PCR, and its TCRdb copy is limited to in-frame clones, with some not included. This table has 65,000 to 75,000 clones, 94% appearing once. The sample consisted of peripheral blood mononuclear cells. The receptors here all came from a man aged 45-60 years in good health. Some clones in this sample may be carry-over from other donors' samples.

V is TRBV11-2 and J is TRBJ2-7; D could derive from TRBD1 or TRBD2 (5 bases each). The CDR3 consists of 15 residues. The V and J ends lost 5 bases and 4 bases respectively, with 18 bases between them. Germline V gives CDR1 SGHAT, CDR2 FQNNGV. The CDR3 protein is CASSAGTGREYEQYF. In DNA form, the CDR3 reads TGTGCCAGCAGCGCAGGGACGGGACGTGAATACGAGCAGTACTTC.

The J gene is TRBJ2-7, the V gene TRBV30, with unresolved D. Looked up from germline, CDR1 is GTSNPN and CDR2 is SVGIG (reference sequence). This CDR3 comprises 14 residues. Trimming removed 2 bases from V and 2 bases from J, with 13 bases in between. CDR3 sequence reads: CAWSPNTGAYEQYF. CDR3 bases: TGTGCCTGGAGTCCAAACACCGGAGCCTACGAGCAGTACTTC.

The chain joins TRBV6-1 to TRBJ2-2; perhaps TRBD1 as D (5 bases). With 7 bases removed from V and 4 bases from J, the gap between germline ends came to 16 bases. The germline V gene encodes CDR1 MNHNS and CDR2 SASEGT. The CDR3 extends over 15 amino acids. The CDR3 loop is CASNWGRDVTGELFF. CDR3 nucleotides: TGTGCCAGCAACTGGGGCAGGGATGTCACCGGGGAGCTGTTTTTT.

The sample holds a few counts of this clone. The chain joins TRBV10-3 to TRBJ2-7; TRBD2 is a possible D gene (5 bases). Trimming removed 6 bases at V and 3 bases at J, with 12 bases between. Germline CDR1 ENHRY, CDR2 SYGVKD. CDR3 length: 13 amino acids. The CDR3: CAIRGRLSYEQYF. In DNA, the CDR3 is TGTGCCATCAGGGGGAGACTTAGCTACGAGCAGTACTTC.

This CDR3 is CATSRGGVGGNQETQYF. The CDR3 DNA sequence: TGTGCCACCAGCAGAGGGGGTGTGGGGGGAAACCAAGAGACCCAGTACTTC. This chain uses TRBV15 with TRBJ2-5; D is perhaps TRBD2 (6 bases). Germline-derived CDR1 and CDR2 are LNHNV and YYDKDF (reference sequence). Trimming left V 1 base short and J 0 bases short, with 15 bases between. The CDR3 is 17 amino acids.

The CDR3 spells CASSHGRREQYF. DNA for the CDR3: TGTGCCAGCAGTCACGGACGCCGGGAGCAGTACTTC. The genes are TRBV7-9 and TRBJ2-7; D remains ambiguous. The CDR3 consists of 12 residues. Germline V lookup: CDR1 SEHNR, CDR2 FQNEAQ (reference sequence). V shed 6 bases and J shed 7 bases, with 13 bases lying between them.

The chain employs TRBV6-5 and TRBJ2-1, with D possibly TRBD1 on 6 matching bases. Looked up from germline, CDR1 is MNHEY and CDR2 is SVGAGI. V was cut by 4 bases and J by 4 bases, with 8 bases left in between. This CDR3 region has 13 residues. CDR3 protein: CASSSQGYNEQFF. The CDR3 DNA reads TGTGCCAGCAGTTCTCAGGGGTACAATGAGCAGTTCTTC.

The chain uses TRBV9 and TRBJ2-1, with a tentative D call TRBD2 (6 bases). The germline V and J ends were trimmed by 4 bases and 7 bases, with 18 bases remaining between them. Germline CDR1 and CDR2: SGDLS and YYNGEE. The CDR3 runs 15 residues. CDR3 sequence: CASSPGLALGNEQFF. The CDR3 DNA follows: TGTGCCAGCAGCCCGGGGCTAGCGCTGGGGAATGAGCAGTTCTTC.

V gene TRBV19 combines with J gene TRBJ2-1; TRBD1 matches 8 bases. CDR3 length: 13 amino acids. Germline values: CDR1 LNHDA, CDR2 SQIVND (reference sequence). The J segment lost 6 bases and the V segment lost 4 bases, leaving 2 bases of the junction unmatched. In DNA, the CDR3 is TGTGCCAGTAGTAAGGGGACAGGCAATGAGCAGTTCTTC. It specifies CASSKGTGNEQFF.

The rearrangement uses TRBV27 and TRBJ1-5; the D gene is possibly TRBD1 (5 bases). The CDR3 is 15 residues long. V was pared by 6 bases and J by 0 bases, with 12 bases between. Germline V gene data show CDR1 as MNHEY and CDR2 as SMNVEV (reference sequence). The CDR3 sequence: CASSKGAVSNQPQHF. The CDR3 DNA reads TGTGCCAGCAGCAAAGGGGCAGTTAGCAATCAGCCCCAGCATTTT.

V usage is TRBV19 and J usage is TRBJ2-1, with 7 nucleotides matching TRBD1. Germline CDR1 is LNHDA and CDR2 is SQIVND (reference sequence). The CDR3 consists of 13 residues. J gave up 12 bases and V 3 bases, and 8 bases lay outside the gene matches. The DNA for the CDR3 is TGTGCCAGTAGTATTGGGACAGCCAAGGGGCAGTTCTTC. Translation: CASSIGTAKGQFF.

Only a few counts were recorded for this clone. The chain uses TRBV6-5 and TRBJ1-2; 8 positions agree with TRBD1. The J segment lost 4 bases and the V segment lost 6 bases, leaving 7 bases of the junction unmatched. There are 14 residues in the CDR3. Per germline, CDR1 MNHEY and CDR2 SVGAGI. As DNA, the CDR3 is TGTGCCAGCAGGGTAGGACAGGGCCCCTATGGCTACACCTTC. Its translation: CASRVGQGPYGYTF.

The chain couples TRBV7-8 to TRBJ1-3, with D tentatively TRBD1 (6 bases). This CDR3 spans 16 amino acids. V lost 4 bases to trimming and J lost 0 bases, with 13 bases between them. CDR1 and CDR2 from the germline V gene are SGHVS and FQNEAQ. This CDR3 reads CASSSLQGFSGNTIYF. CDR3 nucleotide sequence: TGTGCCAGCAGCTCGTTACAGGGATTCTCTGGAAACACCATATATTTT.

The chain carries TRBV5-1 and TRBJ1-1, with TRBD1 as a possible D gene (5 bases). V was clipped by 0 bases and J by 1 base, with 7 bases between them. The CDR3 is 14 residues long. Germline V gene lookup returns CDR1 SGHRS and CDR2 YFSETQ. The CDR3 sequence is CASSLDRWNTEAFF. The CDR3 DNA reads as TGCGCCAGCAGCTTGGACAGGTGGAACACTGAAGCTTTCTTT.

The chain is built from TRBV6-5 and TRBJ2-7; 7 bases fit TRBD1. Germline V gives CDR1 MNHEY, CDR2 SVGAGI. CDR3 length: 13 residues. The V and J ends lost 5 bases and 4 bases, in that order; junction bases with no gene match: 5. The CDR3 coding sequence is TGTGCCAGCAGTAGCCCAGGGGGTTACGAGCAGTACTTC. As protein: CASSSPGGYEQYF.

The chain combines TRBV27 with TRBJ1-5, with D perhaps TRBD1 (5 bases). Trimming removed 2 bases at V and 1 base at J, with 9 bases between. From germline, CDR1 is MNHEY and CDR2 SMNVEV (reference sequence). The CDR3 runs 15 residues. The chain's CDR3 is CASSLTRDSNQPQHF. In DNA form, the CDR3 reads TGTGCCAGCAGTTTAACGCGGGACAGCAATCAGCCCCAGCATTTT.

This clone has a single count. The CDR3 coding sequence is TGTGCCAGCAGCGTAGGGGACAGAATTTTTTCACCCCTCCACTTT. Translated: CASSVGDRIFSPLHF. The chain couples TRBV9 to TRBJ1-6; TRBD1 aligns across 7 bases. The junction had 6 bases not matched to a gene; V was cut back by 0 bases and J by 9 bases. In germline, CDR1 is SGDLS, CDR2 YYNGEE. The CDR3 is 15 residues long.

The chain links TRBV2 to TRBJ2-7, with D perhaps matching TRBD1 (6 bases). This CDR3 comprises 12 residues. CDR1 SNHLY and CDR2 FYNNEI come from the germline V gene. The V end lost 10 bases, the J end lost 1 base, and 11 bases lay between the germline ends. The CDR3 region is CATRGSSYEQYF. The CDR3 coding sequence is TGTGCCACCAGGGGCTCATCCTACGAGCAGTACTTC.

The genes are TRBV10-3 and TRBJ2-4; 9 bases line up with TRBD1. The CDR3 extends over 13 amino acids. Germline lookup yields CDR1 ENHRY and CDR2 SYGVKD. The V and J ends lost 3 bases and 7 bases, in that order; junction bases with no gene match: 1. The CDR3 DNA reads TGTGCCATCAGTGAAGGACAGGGGAACATTCAGTACTTC. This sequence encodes CAISEGQGNIQYF.

The DNA of the CDR3 is TGTGCCAGTAGGATTGACAGGGGTCTCGTTTCGGGCTACACCTTC. Protein sequence: CASRIDRGLVSGYTF. This chain joins TRBV19 and TRBJ1-2; TRBD1 agrees at 8 bases. The germline gives CDR1 LNHDA, CDR2 SQIVND (reference sequence). J gave up 8 bases and V 6 bases, and 14 bases lay outside the gene matches. This CDR3 has 15 amino acids.

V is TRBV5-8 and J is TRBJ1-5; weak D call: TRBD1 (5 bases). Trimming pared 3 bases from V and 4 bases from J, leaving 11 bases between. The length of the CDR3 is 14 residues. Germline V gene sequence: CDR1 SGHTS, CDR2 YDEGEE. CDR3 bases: TGTGCCAGCAGCTACTGGCAGGGAAATCAGCCCCAGCATTTT. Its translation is CASSYWQGNQPQHF.

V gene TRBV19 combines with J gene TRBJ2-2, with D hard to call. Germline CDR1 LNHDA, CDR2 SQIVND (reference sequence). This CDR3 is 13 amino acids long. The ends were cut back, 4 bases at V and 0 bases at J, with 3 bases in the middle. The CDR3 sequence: CASSNPNTGELFF. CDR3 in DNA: TGTGCCAGTAGTAACCCGAACACCGGGGAGCTGTTTTTT.

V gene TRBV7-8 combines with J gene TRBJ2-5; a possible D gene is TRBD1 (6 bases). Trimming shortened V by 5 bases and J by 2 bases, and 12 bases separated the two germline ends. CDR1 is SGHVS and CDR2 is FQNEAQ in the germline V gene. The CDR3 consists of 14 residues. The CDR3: CASSETGYQETQYF. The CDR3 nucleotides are TGTGCCAGCAGCGAAACAGGGTATCAAGAGACCCAGTACTTC.